Below, 31 T cell receptor beta chains from the same sample are listed, as sequenced in a study of graft-versus-host responses after intestinal transplantation. Profiled with immunoSEQ multiplex PCR; TCRdb holds only in-frame clones, not every one. The sample consists of over 75,000 clones, around 86% of them appearing once. The material sequenced was PBMCs, taken 255 days after intestinal transplant. These receptors came from a human patient who received an intestinal transplant, so some T cells may come from the graft donor.

This sequence joins TRBV14 and TRBJ2-5; 10 bases are shared with TRBD1. J gave up 2 bases and V 3 bases, and 6 bases lay outside the gene matches. Germline loops: CDR1 SGHDN, CDR2 FVKESK. The CDR3 totals 16 residues. The CDR3 spells CASSQRPGQGQETQYF. The DNA for the CDR3 is TGTGCCAGCAGCCAGAGGCCGGGACAGGGGCAAGAGACCCAGTACTTC.

This clone was seen only once. The genes are TRBV15 and TRBJ1-4, with D uncertain. The CDR3 spans 15 residues. CDR1 and CDR2 from the germline V gene are LNHNV and YYDKDF (reference sequence). The V gene lost 3 bases and the J gene lost 2 bases, with 10 bases spanning the gap. Here the CDR3 DNA reads TGTGCCACCAGCAGCCGTCCTTTCACTAATGAAAAACTGTTTTTT. It translates to CATSSRPFTNEKLFF.

The rearrangement uses TRBV7-8 and TRBJ2-5; 8 nucleotides align to TRBD1. Trimming removed 4 bases from V and 3 bases from J; junction bases left unmatched: 7. The length of the CDR3 is 15 residues. Germline CDR1 SGHVS, CDR2 FQNEAQ. The CDR3 DNA follows: TGTGCCAGCAGCTCCCCGGGACAGGCGAAAGAGACCCAGTACTTC. It encodes CASSSPGQAKETQYF.

The chain uses TRBV6-5 and TRBJ2-1; D might be TRBD2 (5 bases). The CDR3 contains 15 residues. Deletions cut 2 bases from V and 6 bases from J, with 14 bases between. The germline V gene has CDR1 MNHEY and CDR2 SVGAGI. CDR3 sequence reads: CASSYKTATINEQFF. CDR3 sequence (DNA): TGTGCCAGCAGTTACAAGACGGCGACTATCAATGAGCAGTTCTTC.

The chain combines TRBV7-9 with TRBJ2-5; 9 nucleotides match TRBD2. CDR1 is SEHNR and CDR2 is FQNEAQ in the germline V gene (reference sequence). This CDR3 has 16 residues. Losses at the gene ends were 1 base for V and 7 bases for J; bases not matched to a gene: 10. The CDR3 is CASSLEPAGGPTTQYF. Written as DNA, the CDR3 is TGTGCCAGCAGCTTAGAGCCAGCGGGGGGCCCCACGACCCAGTACTTC.

V is TRBV7-2 and J is TRBJ2-7; TRBD2 matches 8 bases. The CDR3 is 17 residues long. Per the germline V gene, CDR1 is SGHTA and CDR2 is FQGNSA. J lost 4 bases, V lost 1 base, and 12 bases had no gene match. CDR3 in DNA: TGTGCCAGCAGCTTAGTGGGGGCAGCGGGAGATCTGTACGAGCAGTACTTC. Its translation: CASSLVGAAGDLYEQYF.

This chain connects TRBV6-5 to TRBJ1-1; the D is unclear. The CDR3 extends over 13 amino acids. The germline gives CDR1 MNHEY, CDR2 SVGAGI. The V gene lost 0 bases and the J gene lost 5 bases, with 7 bases spanning the gap. The CDR3: CASSYSPRTEAFF. CDR3 coding DNA: TGTGCCAGCAGTTACTCGCCTCGGACTGAAGCTTTCTTT.

The chain has TRBV21-1 and TRBJ2-3; the table gives TRBD1 as D, unverified against the DNA. TRBV21-1 corresponds to a pseudogene. The CDR3 runs 15 residues. The CDR3 region is CASSKVISSEDTQYF. The CDR3 region has the DNA TGTGCCAGCAGCAAAGTAATCAGTTCCGAAGATACGCAGTATTTT.

Note on this clone: Other DNA variants within this sample encode the same CDR3. The J gene is TRBJ1-2, the V gene TRBV28; no clear D. The germline CDR1 and CDR2 sequences are MDHEN and SYDVKM. The CDR3 runs to 11 residues. Trimming left V 5 bases short and J 4 bases short, with 5 bases between. The CDR3 coding sequence is TGTGCCAGCAGTGGGTCCTATGGCTACACCTTC. It encodes CASSGSYGYTF.

The V call is TRBV5-1, the J call TRBJ2-7; unclear D gene. The CDR3 contains 13 residues. Trimming shortened V by 4 bases and J by 5 bases, and 13 bases separated the two germline ends. Germline V gene data show CDR1 as SGHRS and CDR2 as YFSETQ. CDR3 nucleotides: TGCGCCAGCAGCCCTTCCCAGAACCACGAGCAGTACTTC. Amino acid sequence: CASSPSQNHEQYF.

This chain connects TRBV6-1 to TRBJ2-1; D gene ambiguous. The CDR3 contains 9 residues. Looked up from germline, CDR1 is MNHNS and CDR2 is SASEGT. V was shortened by 5 bases and J by 12 bases, with 5 bases between the two germline ends. The CDR3 region is CASSRTQFF. CDR3 DNA sequence: TGTGCCAGCAGTCGGACGCAGTTCTTC.

V usage is TRBV7-9 and J usage is TRBJ2-1; tentatively, D is TRBD2 (6 bases). The CDR3 is made up of 16 amino acids. Germline-derived CDR1 and CDR2 are SEHNR and FQNEAQ (reference sequence). The V gene lost 6 bases and the J gene lost 4 bases, with 19 bases spanning the gap. The CDR3 DNA reads TGTGCCAGCAGACACACCGGGACTTCCATTTACAATGAGCAGTTCTTC. Translated: CASRHTGTSIYNEQFF.

The chain uses TRBV7-2 and TRBJ1-6; perhaps TRBD1 as D (6 bases). V dropped 5 bases and J dropped 8 bases, with 19 bases sitting between them. Looked up from germline, CDR1 is SGHTA and CDR2 is FQGNSA. The CDR3 runs to 16 residues. As DNA, the CDR3 is TGTGCCAGCAGCACGCCGGACAGCCTTAGGGATTCACCCCTCCACTTT. Translated: CASSTPDSLRDSPLHF.

The V and J genes are TRBV18 and TRBJ2-3, with 9 bases identical to TRBD1. The CDR3 covers 16 residues. Germline V gene data show CDR1 as KGHSH and CDR2 as LQKENI. V was clipped by 3 bases and J by 2 bases; unmatched bases: 6. The CDR3 region is CASSPSGTGYTDTQYF. DNA of the CDR3: TGTGCCAGCTCACCTTCTGGGACAGGGTACACAGATACGCAGTATTTT.

The chain carries TRBV2 and TRBJ1-5; D not resolved. The germline V gene encodes CDR1 SNHLY and CDR2 FYNNEI. Trimming shortened V by 0 bases and J by 3 bases, and 6 bases separated the two germline ends. The CDR3 sequence is 14 residues long. The CDR3: CASSEASYNQPQHF. In DNA, the CDR3 is TGTGCCAGCAGTGAAGCCAGTTACAATCAGCCCCAGCATTTT.

The sample holds a few counts of this clone. V and J are TRBV7-9 and TRBJ2-7; D is unclear. Per germline, CDR1 SEHNR and CDR2 FQNEAQ (reference sequence). This CDR3 comprises 14 residues. V was shortened by 5 bases and J by 7 bases, with 18 bases between the two germline ends. The CDR3 DNA follows: TGTGCCAGCAGCGGCGAGGTGGCCCCCCGGGAGCAGTACTTC. Protein: CASSGEVAPREQYF. The variable domain in full, completed from reference TRBV7-9 and TRBJ2-7, reads DTGVSQNPRHKITKRGQNVTFRCDPISEHNRLYWYRQTLGQGPEFLTYFQNEAQLEKSRLLSDRFSAERPKGSFSTLEIQRTEQGDSAMYLCASSGEVAPREQYFGPGTRLTVT.

This chain uses TRBV6-1 with TRBJ2-5, with D unresolved. The DNA end lines up better with TRBJ2-7; the J call may be wrong. The CDR3 has 14 amino acids. Per germline, CDR1 MNHNS and CDR2 SASEGT. The CDR3 spells CASSVLRDSYEQYF. The CDR3 region has the DNA TGTGCCAGCAGTGTACTTAGGGACTCCTACGAGCAGTACTTC.

The rearrangement uses TRBV11-2 and TRBJ2-3, with D perhaps given as TRBD1 or TRBD2 (5 bases each). Per germline, CDR1 SGHAT and CDR2 FQNNGV. The CDR3 runs to 11 residues. Trimming pared 4 bases from V and 6 bases from J, leaving 5 bases between. The CDR3 coding sequence is TGTGCCAGCAGCTGGGGGGATACGCAGTATTTT. Its protein product is CASSWGDTQYF.

V usage is TRBV7-2 and J usage is TRBJ2-7, with 8 bases aligning to TRBD1. CDR3 length equals 16 residues. The germline gives CDR1 SGHTA, CDR2 FQGNSA. Trimming removed 4 bases from V and 5 bases from J; junction bases left unmatched: 13. The CDR3 DNA reads as TGTGCCAGCAGCTCGCCCGTGACAGGGGCGTACGACGAGCAGTACTTC. It yields the protein CASSSPVTGAYDEQYF.

The chain joins TRBV19 to TRBJ1-2; D perhaps matches TRBD1 (6 bases). Germline values: CDR1 LNHDA, CDR2 SQIVND (reference sequence). Trimming removed 5 bases at V and 8 bases at J, with 27 bases between. CDR3 length equals 17 residues. The CDR3: CASSVSGEARFGYGYTF. CDR3 DNA: TGTGCCAGTAGTGTATCAGGGGAGGCTCGGTTCGGGTACGGCTACACCTTC.

This chain connects TRBV5-1 to TRBJ1-1, with D possibly TRBD1 on 5 matching bases. The CDR3 runs 14 residues. The germline CDR1 and CDR2 sequences are SGHRS and YFSETQ. V was trimmed by 0 bases and J by 1 base, leaving 7 bases between them. This chain's CDR3 is CASSLAGGNTEAFF. As DNA, the CDR3 is TGCGCCAGCAGCTTGGCGGGGGGGAACACTGAAGCTTTCTTT.

V is TRBV7-2 and J is TRBJ2-2, with D uncertain. CDR3 length equals 15 residues. The V end lost 1 base, the J end lost 3 bases, and 9 bases lay between the germline ends. Germline-derived CDR1 and CDR2 are SGHTA and FQGNSA. The CDR3 loop reads CASSLDNRYTGELFF. In DNA form, the CDR3 reads TGTGCCAGCAGCTTAGACAACAGATACACCGGGGAGCTGTTTTTT.

This chain uses TRBV4-2 with TRBJ1-1, with 8 bases aligning to TRBD1. The germline V gene has CDR1 LGHNA and CDR2 YNFKEQ. The ends lost 5 bases at V and 3 bases at J; junction bases unmatched: 8. The CDR3 runs 15 residues. In DNA, the CDR3 is TGTGCCAGCAGCTTATACCTGACAGGGGACACTGAAGCTTTCTTT. This codes for CASSLYLTGDTEAFF.

The chain uses TRBV15 and TRBJ1-2, with 9 nucleotides matching TRBD1. The V and J ends lost 2 bases and 8 bases, in that order; junction bases with no gene match: 9. The CDR3 is 15 amino acids. CDR1 is LNHNV and CDR2 is YYDKDF in the germline V gene (reference sequence). CDR3 sequence reads: CATSRSGQGVWGYTF. CDR3 DNA: TGTGCCACCAGCAGATCGGGACAGGGTGTCTGGGGCTACACCTTC.

The chain recombines TRBV21-1 with TRBJ2-3; TRBD2 reflects the table's D call only, with no check against the DNA. TRBV21-1 counts as a pseudogene. The CDR3 extends over 18 amino acids. This CDR3 is CASPSGAGEEEGTDTQYF. The DNA for the CDR3 is TGTGCCAGCCCCTCCGGGGCGGGAGAGGAAGAGGGCACAGATACGCAGTATTTT.

The CDR3 coding sequence is TGTGCCAGCAGTCTAAACAGGGGGCTTTGGGAGACCCAGTACTTC. Protein product: CASSLNRGLWETQYF. The chain has TRBV27 and TRBJ2-5, with TRBD1 matching over 9 bases. The CDR3 spans 15 residues. V shed 5 bases and J 5 bases; nucleotides not matched to a gene: 9. Germline V gene data show CDR1 as MNHEY and CDR2 as SMNVEV (reference sequence).

The V call is TRBV7-3, the J call TRBJ2-1; the D gene is possibly TRBD1 (5 bases). The CDR3 is 15 residues long. Trimming pared 1 base from V and 1 base from J, leaving 8 bases between. Germline V gene data show CDR1 as SGHTA and CDR2 as FQGTGA. Written as DNA, the CDR3 is TGTGCCAGCAGCTTAATGCCAGGGTCCTACAATGAGCAGTTCTTC. Encoded protein: CASSLMPGSYNEQFF.

The chain employs TRBV25-1 and TRBJ2-5; D remains unclear. The CDR3 has 13 residues. V lost 6 bases to trimming and J lost 4 bases, with 12 bases between them. The V gene's germline CDR1 is MGHDK and CDR2 SYGVNS. The CDR3 coding sequence is TGTGCCAGCAGCGGTCCAGCCGTAGAGACCCAGTACTTC. Its translation: CASSGPAVETQYF.

This sequence joins TRBV7-9 and TRBJ1-3; 7 nucleotides agree with TRBD1. Germline V lookup: CDR1 SEHNR, CDR2 FQNEAQ (reference sequence). This CDR3 spans 15 amino acids. V lost 2 bases and J lost 4; bases outside the gene matches: 5. This CDR3 reads CASSLPGTEGNTIYF. For the CDR3, the DNA is TGTGCCAGCAGCTTACCCGGGACAGAGGGAAACACCATATATTTT.

The V call is TRBV7-9, the J call TRBJ1-1; the D gene is possibly TRBD1 (6 bases). The V end was cut by 5 bases, the J end by 6 bases, with 16 bases between. The germline V gene encodes CDR1 SEHNR and CDR2 FQNEAQ (reference sequence). The CDR3 runs 14 residues. Here the CDR3 reads CASSPKGGGSEAFF. The CDR3 bases are TGTGCCAGCAGCCCAAAGGGGGGCGGCTCTGAAGCTTTCTTT. Filled out from reference TRBV7-9 and TRBJ1-1, the complete variable domain reads DTGVSQNPRHKITKRGQNVTFRCDPISEHNRLYWYRQTLGQGPEFLTYFQNEAQLEKSRLLSDRFSAERPKGSFSTLEIQRTEQGDSAMYLCASSPKGGGSEAFFGQGTRLTVV.

V gene TRBV19 combines with J gene TRBJ2-1; 9 bases agree with TRBD1. CDR1 and CDR2 (germline): LNHDA, SQIVND (reference sequence). V lost 4 bases and J lost 8; bases outside the gene matches: 9. The CDR3 has 15 residues. The DNA of the CDR3 is TGTGCCAGTAGTAACCGGGACAGGGTTATGGATGAGCAGTTCTTC. This gives the protein CASSNRDRVMDEQFF.